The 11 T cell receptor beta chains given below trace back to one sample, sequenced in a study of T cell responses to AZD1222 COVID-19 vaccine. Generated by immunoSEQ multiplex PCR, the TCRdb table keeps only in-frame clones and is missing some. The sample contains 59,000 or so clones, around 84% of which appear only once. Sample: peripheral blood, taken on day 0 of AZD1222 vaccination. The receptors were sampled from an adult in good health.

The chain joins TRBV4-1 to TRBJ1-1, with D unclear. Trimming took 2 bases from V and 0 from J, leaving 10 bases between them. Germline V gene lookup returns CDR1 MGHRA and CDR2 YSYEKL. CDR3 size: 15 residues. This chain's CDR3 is CASSQSLVMNTEAFF. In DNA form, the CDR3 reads TGCGCCAGCAGCCAATCCCTAGTGATGAACACTGAAGCTTTCTTT.

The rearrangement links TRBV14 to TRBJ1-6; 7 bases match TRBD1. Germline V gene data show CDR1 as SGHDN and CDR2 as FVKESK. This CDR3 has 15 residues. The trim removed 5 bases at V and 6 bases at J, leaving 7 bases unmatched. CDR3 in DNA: TGTGCCAGCAGCAGACAGGGTGTTCGTAATTCACCCCTCCACTTT. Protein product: CASSRQGVRNSPLHF.

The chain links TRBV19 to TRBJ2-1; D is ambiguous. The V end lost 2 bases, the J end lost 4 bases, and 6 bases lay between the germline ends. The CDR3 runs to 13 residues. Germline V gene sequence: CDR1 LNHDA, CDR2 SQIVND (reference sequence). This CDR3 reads CASSIRVYNEQFF. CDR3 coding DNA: TGTGCCAGTAGTATACGGGTTTACAATGAGCAGTTCTTC.

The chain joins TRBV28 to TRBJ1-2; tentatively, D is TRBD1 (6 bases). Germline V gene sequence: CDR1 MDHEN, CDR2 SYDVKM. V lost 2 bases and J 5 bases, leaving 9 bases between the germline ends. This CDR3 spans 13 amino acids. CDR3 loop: CASSLGQGYGYTF. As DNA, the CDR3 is TGTGCCAGCAGTTTAGGGCAGGGGTATGGCTACACCTTC.

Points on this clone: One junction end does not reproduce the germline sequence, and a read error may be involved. The CDR3 is CASSRAGRGETQYF. The CDR3 DNA is TGTGCTAGCAGCCGAGCAGGGCGGGGAGAGACCCAGTACTTC. This chain links TRBV7-7 with TRBJ2-5, with D perhaps TRBD2 (6 bases). Per the germline V gene, CDR1 is SSHAT and CDR2 is FNYEAQ (reference sequence). The length of the CDR3 is 14 residues. Looking up the rest from reference TRBV7-7 and TRBJ2-5 gives the full variable domain: GAGVSQSPRYKVTKRGQDVTLRCDPISSHATLYWYQQALGQGPEFLTYFNYEAQPDKSGLPSDRFSAERPEGSISTLTIQRTEQRDSAMYRCASSRAGRGETQYFGPGTRLLVL.

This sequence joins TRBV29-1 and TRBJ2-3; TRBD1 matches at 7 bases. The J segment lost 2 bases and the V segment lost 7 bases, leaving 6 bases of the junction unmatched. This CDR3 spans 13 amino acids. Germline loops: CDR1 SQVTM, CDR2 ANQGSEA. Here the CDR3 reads CSASGQFTDTQYF. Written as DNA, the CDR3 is TGCAGCGCCTCGGGACAGTTCACAGATACGCAGTATTTT.

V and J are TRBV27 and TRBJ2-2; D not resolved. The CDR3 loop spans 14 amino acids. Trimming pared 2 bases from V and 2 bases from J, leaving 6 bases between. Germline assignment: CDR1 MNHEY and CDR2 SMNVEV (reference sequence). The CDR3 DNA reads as TGTGCCAGCAGTTTAATTAGAAACACCGGGGAGCTGTTTTTT. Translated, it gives CASSLIRNTGELFF.

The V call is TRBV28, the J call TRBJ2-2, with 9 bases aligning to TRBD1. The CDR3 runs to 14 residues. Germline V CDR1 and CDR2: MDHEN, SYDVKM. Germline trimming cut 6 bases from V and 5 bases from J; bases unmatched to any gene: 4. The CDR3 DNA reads TGTGCCAGCAGGCGACAGGGGGGAACCGGGGAGCTGTTTTTT. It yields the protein CASRRQGGTGELFF. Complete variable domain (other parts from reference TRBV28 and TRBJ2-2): DVKVTQSSRYLVKRTGEKVFLECVQDMDHENMFWYRQDPGLGLRLIYFSYDVKMKEKGDIPEGYSVSREKKERFSLILESASTNQTSMYLCASRRQGGTGELFFGEGSRLTVL.

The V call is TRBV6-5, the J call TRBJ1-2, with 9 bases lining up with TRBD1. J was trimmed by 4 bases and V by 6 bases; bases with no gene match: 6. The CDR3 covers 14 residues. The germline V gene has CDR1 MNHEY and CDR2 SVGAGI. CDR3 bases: TGTGCCAGCAGACCGACAGGGGGACCCTATGGCTACACCTTC. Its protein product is CASRPTGGPYGYTF.

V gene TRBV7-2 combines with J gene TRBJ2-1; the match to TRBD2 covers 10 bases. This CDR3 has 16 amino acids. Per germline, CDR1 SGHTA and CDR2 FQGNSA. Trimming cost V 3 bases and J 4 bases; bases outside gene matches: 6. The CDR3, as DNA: TGTGCCAGCAGCTTGTCACGGACTAGCGGATACAATGAGCAGTTCTTC. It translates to CASSLSRTSGYNEQFF. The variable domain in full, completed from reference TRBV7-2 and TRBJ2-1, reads GAGVSQSPSNKVTEKGKDVELRCDPISGHTALYWYRQSLGQGLEFLIYFQGNSAPDKSGLPSDRFSAERTGGSVSTLTIQRTQQEDSAVYLCASSLSRTSGYNEQFFGPGTRLTVL.

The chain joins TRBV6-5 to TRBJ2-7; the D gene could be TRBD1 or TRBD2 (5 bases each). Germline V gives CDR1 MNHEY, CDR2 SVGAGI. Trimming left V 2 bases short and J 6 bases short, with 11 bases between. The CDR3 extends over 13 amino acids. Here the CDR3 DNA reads TGTGCCAGCAGTTACGAATGGGGACGCGAGCAGTACTTC. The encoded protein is CASSYEWGREQYF.